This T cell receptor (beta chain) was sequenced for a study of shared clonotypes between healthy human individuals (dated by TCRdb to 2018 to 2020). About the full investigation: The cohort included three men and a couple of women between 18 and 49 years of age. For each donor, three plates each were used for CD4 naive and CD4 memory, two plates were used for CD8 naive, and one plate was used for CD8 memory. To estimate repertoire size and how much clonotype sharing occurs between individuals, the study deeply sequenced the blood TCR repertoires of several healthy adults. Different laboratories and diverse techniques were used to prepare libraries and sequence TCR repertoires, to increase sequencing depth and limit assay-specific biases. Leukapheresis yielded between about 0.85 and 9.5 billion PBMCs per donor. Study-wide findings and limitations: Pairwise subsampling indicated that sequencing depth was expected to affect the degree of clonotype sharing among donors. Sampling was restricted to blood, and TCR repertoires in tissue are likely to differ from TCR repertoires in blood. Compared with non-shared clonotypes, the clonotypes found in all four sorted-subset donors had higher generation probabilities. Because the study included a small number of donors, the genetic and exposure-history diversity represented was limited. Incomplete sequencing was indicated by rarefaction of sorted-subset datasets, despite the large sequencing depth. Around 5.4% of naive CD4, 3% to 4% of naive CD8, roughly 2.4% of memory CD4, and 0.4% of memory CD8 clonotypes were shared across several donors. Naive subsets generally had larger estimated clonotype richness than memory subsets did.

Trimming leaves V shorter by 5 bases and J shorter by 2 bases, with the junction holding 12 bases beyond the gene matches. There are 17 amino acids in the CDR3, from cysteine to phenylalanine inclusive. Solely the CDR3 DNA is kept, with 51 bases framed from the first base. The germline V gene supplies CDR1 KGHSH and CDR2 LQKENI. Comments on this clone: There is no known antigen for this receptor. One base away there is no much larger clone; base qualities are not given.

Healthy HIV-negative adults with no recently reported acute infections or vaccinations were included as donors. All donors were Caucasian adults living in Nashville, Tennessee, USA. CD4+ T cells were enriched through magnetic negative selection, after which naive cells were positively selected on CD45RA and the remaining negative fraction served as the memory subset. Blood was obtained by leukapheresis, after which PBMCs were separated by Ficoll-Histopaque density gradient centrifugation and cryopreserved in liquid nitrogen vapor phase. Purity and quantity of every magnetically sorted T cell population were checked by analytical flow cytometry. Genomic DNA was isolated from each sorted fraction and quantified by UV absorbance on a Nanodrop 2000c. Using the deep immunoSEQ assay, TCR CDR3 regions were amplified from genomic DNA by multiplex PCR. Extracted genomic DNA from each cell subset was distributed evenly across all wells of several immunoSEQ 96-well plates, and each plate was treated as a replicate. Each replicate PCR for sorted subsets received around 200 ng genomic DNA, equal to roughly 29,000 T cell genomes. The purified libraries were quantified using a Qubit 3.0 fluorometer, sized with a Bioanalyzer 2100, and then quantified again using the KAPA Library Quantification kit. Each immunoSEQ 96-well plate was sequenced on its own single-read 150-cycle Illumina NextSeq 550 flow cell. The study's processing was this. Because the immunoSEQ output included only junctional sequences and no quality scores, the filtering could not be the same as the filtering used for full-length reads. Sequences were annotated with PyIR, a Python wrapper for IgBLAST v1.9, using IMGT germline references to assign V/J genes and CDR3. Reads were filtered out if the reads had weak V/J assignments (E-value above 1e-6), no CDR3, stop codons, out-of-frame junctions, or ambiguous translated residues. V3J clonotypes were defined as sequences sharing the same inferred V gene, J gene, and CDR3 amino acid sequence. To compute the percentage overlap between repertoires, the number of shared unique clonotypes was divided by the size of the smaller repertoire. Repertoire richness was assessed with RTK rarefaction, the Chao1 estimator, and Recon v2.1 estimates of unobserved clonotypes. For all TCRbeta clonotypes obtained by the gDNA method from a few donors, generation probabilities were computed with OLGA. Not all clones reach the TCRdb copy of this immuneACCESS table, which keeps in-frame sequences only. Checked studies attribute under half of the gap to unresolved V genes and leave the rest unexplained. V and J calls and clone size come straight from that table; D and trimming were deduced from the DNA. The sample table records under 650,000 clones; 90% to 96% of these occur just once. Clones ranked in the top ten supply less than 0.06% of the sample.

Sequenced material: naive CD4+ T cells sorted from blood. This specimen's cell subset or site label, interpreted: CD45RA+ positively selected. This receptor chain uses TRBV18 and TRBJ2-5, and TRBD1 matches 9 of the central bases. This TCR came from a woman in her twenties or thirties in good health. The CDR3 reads CASSAFSPGQGQETQYF. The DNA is TGTGCCAGCTCAGCGTTCTCACCGGGACAGGGACAAGAGACCCAGTACTTC.